This is a list of T cell receptor beta chains from one sample in a study of blood T cell repertoires in COVID-19. Profiled with immunoSEQ multiplex PCR; TCRdb holds only in-frame clones, not every one. The data hold about 190,000 clones, with over 70% observed a single time. Sequencing was performed on peripheral blood. The receptors were gathered from a man between 60 and 75 years old with acute or convalescent COVID-19. Both conserved end residues are part of each CDR3. Each record gives: D gene, J gene, V gene, clone size, CDR3 DNA, CDR3 protein. D genes are given only for firm matches. For some rows the clone size is stated as once, few or many, or as a class when expanded; others skip it.

d_call: -
j_call: TRBJ1-1
v_call: TRBV19
clone_size: -
cdr3_nt: TGTGCCAGTAGTATTAACAGGATGAACACTGAAGCTTTCTTT
cdr3_aa: CASSINRMNTEAFF

d_call: -
j_call: TRBJ1-1
v_call: TRBV15
clone_size: -
cdr3_nt: TGTGCCACCAGCAGGGATAGACAGTCCATGAACACTGAAGCTTTCTTT
cdr3_aa: CATSRDRQSMNTEAFF

d_call: -
j_call: TRBJ2-5
v_call: TRBV4-1
clone_size: -
cdr3_nt: TGCGCCAGCAGCCAAGGTTCCGGAGGAGAGACCCAGTACTTC
cdr3_aa: CASSQGSGGETQYF

d_call: -
j_call: TRBJ1-5
v_call: TRBV5-1
clone_size: -
cdr3_nt: TGCGCCAGCAGCTTGGTCAGGGCAAGGCCCCAGCATTTT
cdr3_aa: CASSLVRARPQHF

d_call: TRBD1
j_call: TRBJ1-1
v_call: TRBV7-9
clone_size: -
cdr3_nt: TGTGCCAGCAGCCCAGACAGGGTGAACACTGAAGCTTTCTTT
cdr3_aa: CASSPDRVNTEAFF

d_call: TRBD1
j_call: TRBJ1-2
v_call: TRBV20-1
clone_size: -
cdr3_nt: TGCAGTGCTAGTAGGGGACAGAACTATGGCTACACCTTC
cdr3_aa: CSASRGQNYGYTF

d_call: TRBD2
j_call: TRBJ2-1
v_call: TRBV7-8
clone_size: many
cdr3_nt: TGTGCCAGCAGCTCCCGACTAGCGGGGGAGCAGTTCTTC
cdr3_aa: CASSSRLAGEQFF

d_call: -
j_call: TRBJ2-5
v_call: TRBV18
clone_size: -
cdr3_nt: TGTGCCAGCTCACCACCGAGTGCAGAGACCCAGTACTTC
cdr3_aa: CASSPPSAETQYF

d_call: -
j_call: TRBJ2-2
v_call: TRBV5-5
clone_size: -
cdr3_nt: TGTGCCAGCAGCTCGCGGGGATCCACCGGGGAGCTGTTTTTT
cdr3_aa: CASSSRGSTGELFF

d_call: -
j_call: TRBJ2-5
v_call: TRBV2
clone_size: -
cdr3_nt: TGTGCCAGCACCTTCCAAGAGACCCAGTACTTC
cdr3_aa: CASTFQETQYF

d_call: -
j_call: TRBJ2-1
v_call: TRBV5-8
clone_size: -
cdr3_nt: TGTGCCAGCAGCCCCAACAATGAGCAGTTCTTC
cdr3_aa: CASSPNNEQFF

d_call: TRBD1
j_call: TRBJ1-2
v_call: TRBV6-6
clone_size: -
cdr3_nt: TGTGCCAGCAGTGTCGGACAGGGGCACTATGGCTACACCTTC
cdr3_aa: CASSVGQGHYGYTF

d_call: TRBD1
j_call: TRBJ1-5
v_call: TRBV2
clone_size: -
cdr3_nt: TGTGCCAGCAGTTCACAGGGGGCCAATCAGCCCCAGCATTTT
cdr3_aa: CASSSQGANQPQHF

d_call: -
j_call: TRBJ1-1
v_call: TRBV6-5
clone_size: -
cdr3_nt: TGTGCCAGCACCCAACTATTGAACACTGAAGCTTTCTTT
cdr3_aa: CASTQLLNTEAFF

d_call: TRBD2
j_call: TRBJ2-3
v_call: TRBV3-1/TRBV3-2
clone_size: -
cdr3_nt: TGTGCCAGCAGCCAACTAGCGGGGGGGCTGAATACGCAGTATTTT
cdr3_aa: CASSQLAGGLNTQYF

d_call: TRBD1
j_call: TRBJ1-2
v_call: TRBV6-6
clone_size: -
cdr3_nt: TGTGCCAGCAGGGGGGACAGGTTTAATGGCTACACCTTC
cdr3_aa: CASRGDRFNGYTF